One sample yielded the 3 T cell receptor beta chains listed below, sequenced in a study of cytomegalovirus exposure and HLA in healthy donors. TCRdb's table, derived via immunoSEQ multiplex PCR, lists solely in-frame clones and lacks some. The data show fewer than 350,000 clones, approximately 90% seen once. The sequenced sample was PBMCs. These receptors originate from a young woman in good health and CMV-seronegative.

V usage is TRBV2 and J usage is TRBJ1-1; D unclear. The CDR3 consists of 15 residues. The germline gives CDR1 SNHLY, CDR2 FYNNEI. The germline V and J ends were trimmed by 3 bases and 0 bases, with 11 bases remaining between them. CDR3 DNA: TGTGCCAGCAGTGATACAGTTTTCATGAACACTGAAGCTTTCTTT. It is translated as CASSDTVFMNTEAFF.

V is TRBV6-1 and J is TRBJ2-7, with TRBD1 matching 8 bases. Trimming at V came to 5 bases and at J to 5 bases, leaving 2 bases not matched to a gene. The germline gives CDR1 MNHNS, CDR2 SASEGT. CDR3 length equals 12 residues. The CDR3 DNA reads as TGTGCCAGCAGTACAGGGGGTAACGAGCAGTACTTC. Residues: CASSTGGNEQYF.

The chain combines TRBV5-1 with TRBJ2-3, with D possibly matching TRBD1 (6 bases). Germline CDR1 is SGHRS and CDR2 is YFSETQ. This CDR3 region has 14 residues. The V and J ends lost 4 bases and 2 bases respectively, with 11 bases between them. The CDR3 DNA reads TGCGCCAGCAGCATACGACAGGTCACAGATACGCAGTATTTT. Translation: CASSIRQVTDTQYF. The variable domain in full, completed from reference TRBV5-1 and TRBJ2-3, reads KAGVTQTPRYLIKTRGQQVTLSCSPISGHRSVSWYQQTPGQGLQFLFEYFSETQRNKGNFPGRFSGRQFSNSRSEMNVSTLELGDSALYLCASSIRQVTDTQYFGPGTRLTVL.